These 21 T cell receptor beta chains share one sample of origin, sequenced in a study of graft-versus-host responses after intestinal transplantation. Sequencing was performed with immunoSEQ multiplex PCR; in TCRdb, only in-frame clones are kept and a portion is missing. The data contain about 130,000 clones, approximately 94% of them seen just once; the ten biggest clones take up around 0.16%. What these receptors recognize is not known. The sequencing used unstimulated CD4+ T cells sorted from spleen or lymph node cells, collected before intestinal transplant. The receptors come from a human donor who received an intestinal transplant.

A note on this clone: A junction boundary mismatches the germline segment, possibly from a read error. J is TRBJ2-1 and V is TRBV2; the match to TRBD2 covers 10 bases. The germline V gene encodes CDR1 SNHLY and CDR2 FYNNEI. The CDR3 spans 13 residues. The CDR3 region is CVGAGGRRNEQFF. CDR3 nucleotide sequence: TGCGTAGGAGCGGGGGGGCGTCGGAATGAGCAGTTCTTC. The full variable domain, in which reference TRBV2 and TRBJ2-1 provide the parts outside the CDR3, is EPEVTQTPSHQVTQMGQEVILRCVPISNHLYFYWYRQILGQKVEFLVSFYNNEISEKSEIFDDQFSVERPDGSNFTLKIRSTKLEDSAMYFCVGAGGRRNEQFFGPGTRLTVL.

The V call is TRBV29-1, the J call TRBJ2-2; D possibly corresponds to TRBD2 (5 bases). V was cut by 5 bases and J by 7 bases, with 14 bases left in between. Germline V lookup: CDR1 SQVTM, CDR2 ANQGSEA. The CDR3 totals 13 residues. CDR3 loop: CSVHQDYSGELFF. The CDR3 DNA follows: TGCAGCGTTCATCAAGACTACAGCGGGGAGCTGTTTTTT.

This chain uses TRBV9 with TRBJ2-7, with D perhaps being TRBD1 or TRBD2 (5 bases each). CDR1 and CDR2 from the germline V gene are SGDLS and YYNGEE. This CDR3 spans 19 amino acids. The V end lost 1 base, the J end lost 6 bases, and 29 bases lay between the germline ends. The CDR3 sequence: CASSVPGPRPRLQNFEQYF. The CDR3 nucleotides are TGTGCCAGCAGCGTACCGGGACCTCGACCGCGCCTCCAAAATTTCGAGCAGTACTTC.

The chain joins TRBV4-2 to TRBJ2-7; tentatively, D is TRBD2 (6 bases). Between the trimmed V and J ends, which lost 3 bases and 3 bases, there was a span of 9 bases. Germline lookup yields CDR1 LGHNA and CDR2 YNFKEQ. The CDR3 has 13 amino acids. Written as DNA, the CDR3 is TGTGCCAGCAGCCAGGGACTCGTCTACGAGCAGTACTTC. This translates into CASSQGLVYEQYF.

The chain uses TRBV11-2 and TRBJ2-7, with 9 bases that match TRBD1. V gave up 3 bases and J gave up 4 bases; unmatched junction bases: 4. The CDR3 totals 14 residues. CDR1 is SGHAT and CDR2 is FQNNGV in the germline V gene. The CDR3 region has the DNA TGTGCCAGCAGCTTCCGGGACAGGGAATACGAGCAGTACTTC. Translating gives CASSFRDREYEQYF.

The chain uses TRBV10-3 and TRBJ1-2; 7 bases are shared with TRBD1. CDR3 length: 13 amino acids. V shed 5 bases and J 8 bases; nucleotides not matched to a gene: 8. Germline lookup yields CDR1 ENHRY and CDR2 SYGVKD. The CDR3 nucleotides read TGTGCCATCAGTCCATCAGACAGGGAAGGCTACACCTTC. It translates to CAISPSDREGYTF.

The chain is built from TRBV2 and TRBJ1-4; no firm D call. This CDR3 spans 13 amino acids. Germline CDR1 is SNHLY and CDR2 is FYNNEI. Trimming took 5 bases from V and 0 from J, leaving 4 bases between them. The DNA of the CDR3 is TGTGCCAGCAGTACAGCAACTAATGAAAAACTGTTTTTT. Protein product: CASSTATNEKLFF. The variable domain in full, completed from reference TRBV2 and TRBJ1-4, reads EPEVTQTPSHQVTQMGQEVILRCVPISNHLYFYWYRQILGQKVEFLVSFYNNEISEKSEIFDDQFSVERPDGSNFTLKIRSTKLEDSAMYFCASSTATNEKLFFGSGTQLSVL.

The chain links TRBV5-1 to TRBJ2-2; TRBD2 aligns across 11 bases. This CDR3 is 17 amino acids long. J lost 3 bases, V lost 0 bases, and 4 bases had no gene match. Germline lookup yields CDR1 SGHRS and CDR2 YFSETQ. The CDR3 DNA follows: TGCGCCAGCAGCTTGGGCCCGACTAGCGGGGACACCGGGGAGCTGTTTTTT. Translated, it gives CASSLGPTSGDTGELFF.

This chain's CDR3 is CASSLGPGQGDSPLHF. CDR3 sequence (DNA): TGTGCCAGCAGCTTGGGTCCGGGACAGGGGGATTCACCCCTCCACTTT. V usage is TRBV5-7 and J usage is TRBJ1-6; 11 nucleotides align to TRBD1. TRBV5-7 is identified as an open reading frame with a role that is uncertain. Unmatched junction bases numbered 4, after V lost 0 bases and J lost 8 bases. The CDR3 sequence is 16 residues long.

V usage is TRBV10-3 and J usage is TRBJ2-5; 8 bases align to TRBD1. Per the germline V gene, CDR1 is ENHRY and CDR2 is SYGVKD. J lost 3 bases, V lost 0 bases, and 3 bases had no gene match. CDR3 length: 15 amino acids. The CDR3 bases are TGTGCCATCAGTGAGTCAGGACAGGGAAAAGAGACCCAGTACTTC. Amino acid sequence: CAISESGQGKETQYF.

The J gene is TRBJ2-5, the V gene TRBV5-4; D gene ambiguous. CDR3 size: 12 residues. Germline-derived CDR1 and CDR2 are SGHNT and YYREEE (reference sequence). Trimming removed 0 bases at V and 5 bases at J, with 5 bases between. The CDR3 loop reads CASSLDVETQYF. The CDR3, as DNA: TGTGCCAGCAGCTTGGATGTGGAGACCCAGTACTTC.

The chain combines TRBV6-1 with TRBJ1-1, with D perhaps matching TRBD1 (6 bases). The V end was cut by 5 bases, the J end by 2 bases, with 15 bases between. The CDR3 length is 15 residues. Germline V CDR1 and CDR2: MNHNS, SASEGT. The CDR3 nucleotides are TGTGCCAGCAGTTCTGAGGCAGGGGTAAACACTGAAGCTTTCTTT. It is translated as CASSSEAGVNTEAFF.

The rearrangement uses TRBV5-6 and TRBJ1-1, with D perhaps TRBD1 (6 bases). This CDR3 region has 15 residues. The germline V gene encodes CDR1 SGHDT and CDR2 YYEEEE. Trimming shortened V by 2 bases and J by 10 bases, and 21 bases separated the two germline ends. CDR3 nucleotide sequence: TGTGCCAGCAGCTTCAACCCGACAGGAGTAATGGCAGCTTTCTTT. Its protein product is CASSFNPTGVMAAFF.

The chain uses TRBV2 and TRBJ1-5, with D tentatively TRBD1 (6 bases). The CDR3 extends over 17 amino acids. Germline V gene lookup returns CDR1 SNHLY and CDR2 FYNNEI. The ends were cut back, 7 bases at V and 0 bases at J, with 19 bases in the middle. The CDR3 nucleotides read TGTGCCAGCACGCGACAGGCCGGCCGGTATAGCAATCAGCCCCAGCATTTT. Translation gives CASTRQAGRYSNQPQHF. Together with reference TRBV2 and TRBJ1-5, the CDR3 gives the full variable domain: EPEVTQTPSHQVTQMGQEVILRCVPISNHLYFYWYRQILGQKVEFLVSFYNNEISEKSEIFDDQFSVERPDGSNFTLKIRSTKLEDSAMYFCASTRQAGRYSNQPQHFGDGTRLSIL.

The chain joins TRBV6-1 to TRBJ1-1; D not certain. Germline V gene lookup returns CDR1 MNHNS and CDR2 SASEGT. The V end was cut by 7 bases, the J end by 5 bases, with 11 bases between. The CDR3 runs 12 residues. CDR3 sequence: CASMEERTEAFF. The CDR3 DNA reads TGTGCCAGCATGGAAGAGCGGACTGAAGCTTTCTTT.

CDR3 sequence reads: CASSQEVGLLFF. The DNA for the CDR3 is TGCGCCAGCAGCCAAGAAGTGGGTCTCCTGTTTTTT. The gene calls are TRBV4-1 and TRBJ1-4; no firm D call. The germline V gene encodes CDR1 MGHRA and CDR2 YSYEKL. The V gene lost 0 bases and the J gene lost 14 bases, with 10 bases spanning the gap. The CDR3 contains 12 residues.

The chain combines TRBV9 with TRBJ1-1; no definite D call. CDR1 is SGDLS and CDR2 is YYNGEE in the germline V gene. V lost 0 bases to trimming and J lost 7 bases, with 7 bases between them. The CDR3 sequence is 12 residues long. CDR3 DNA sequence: TGTGCCAGCAGCGTAGGGGGAGGTGAAGCTTTCTTT. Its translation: CASSVGGGEAFF.

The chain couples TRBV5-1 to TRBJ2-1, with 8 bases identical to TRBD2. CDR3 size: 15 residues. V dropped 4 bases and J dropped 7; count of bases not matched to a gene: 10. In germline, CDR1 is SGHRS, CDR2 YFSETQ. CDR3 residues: CASSQGGGYDNEQFF. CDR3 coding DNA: TGCGCCAGCAGCCAGGGCGGGGGGTATGATAATGAGCAGTTCTTC.

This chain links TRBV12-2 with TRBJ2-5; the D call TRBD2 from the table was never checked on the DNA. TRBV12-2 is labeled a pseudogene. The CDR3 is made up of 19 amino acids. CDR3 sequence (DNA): TGTGCAAGTCGCTTAGCTCTTCGACTAGCGGGGGGCCCCCAATCGGACCAGTACTTC. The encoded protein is CASRLALRLAGGPQSDQYF.

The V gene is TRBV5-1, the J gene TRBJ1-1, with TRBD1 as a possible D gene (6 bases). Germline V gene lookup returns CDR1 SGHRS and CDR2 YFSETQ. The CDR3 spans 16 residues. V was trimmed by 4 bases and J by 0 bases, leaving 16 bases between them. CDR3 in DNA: TGCGCCAGCAGCACCAGGGGAGTCCCGATGAACACTGAAGCTTTCTTT. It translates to CASSTRGVPMNTEAFF.

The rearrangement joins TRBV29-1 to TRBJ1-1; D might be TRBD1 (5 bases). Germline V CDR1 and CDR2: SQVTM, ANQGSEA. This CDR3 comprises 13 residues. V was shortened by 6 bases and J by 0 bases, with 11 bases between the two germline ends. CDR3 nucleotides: TGCAGCGTCCCCAGGGAAATGAACACTGAAGCTTTCTTT. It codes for CSVPREMNTEAFF.